What follows are 6 T cell receptor beta chains derived from one specimen sequenced in a study of shared clonotypes between healthy human individuals (dated by TCRdb to about 2020). The library was generated by the immunoSEQ multiplex PCR assay. Drawn from immuneACCESS, this table holds only the in-frame rearrangements with V and J called that TCRdb kept. Clones are partly lost; checked studies trace under half to an unresolved V gene and leave the rest unexplained. The sample has about 2 million clones on record, about 95% of them singletons. The top ten hold roughly 1.2% of the sample. For the CD8 naive samples, CD45RO-negative cells were positively selected for CCR7, yielding a CD45RA+CCR7+ population from which TemRA cells were excluded. The specimen sequenced was naive CD8+ T cells sorted from blood. The cell subset or site label of this sample denotes: CD45RA+CCR7+. The receptors come from a man younger than 30 in good health.

The V call is TRBV29-1, the J call TRBJ2-2; 13 nucleotides agree with TRBD2. Trimming removed 7 bases from V and 5 bases from J; junction bases left unmatched: 1. Germline V lookup: CDR1 SQVTM, CDR2 ANQGSEA. CDR3 size: 13 residues. The CDR3 here is CSGGLAGTGELFF. The DNA of the CDR3 is TGCAGCGGGGGACTAGCGGGGACCGGGGAGCTGTTTTTT.

The chain recombines TRBV18 with TRBJ2-7; 10 nucleotides line up with TRBD1. The germline V gene encodes CDR1 KGHSH and CDR2 LQKENI. J gave up 4 bases and V 3 bases, and 15 bases lay outside the gene matches. CDR3 length: 18 residues. CDR3 loop: CASSPIVGTGATLYEQYF. The CDR3 coding sequence is TGTGCCAGCTCACCTATTGTGGGGACAGGGGCGACATTGTACGAGCAGTACTTC.

V gene TRBV23-1 combines with J gene TRBJ2-7; 10 positions agree with TRBD1. Being an ORF, TRBV23-1 has a function that is uncertain. The CDR3 runs 15 residues. Trimming cost V 0 bases and J 2 bases; bases outside gene matches: 1. In nucleotides, the CDR3 is TGCGCCAGCAGTCAATCCGGACAGGGGGCCTACGAGCAGTACTTC. The encoded protein is CASSQSGQGAYEQYF.

The J gene is TRBJ1-6, the V gene TRBV5-8; D gene unclear. V was pared by 1 base and J by 8 bases, with 10 bases between. The CDR3 covers 14 residues. CDR1 and CDR2 (germline): SGHTS, YDEGEE. CDR3 residues: CASSLILTDSPLHF. The DNA of the CDR3 is TGTGCCAGCAGCTTGATCTTAACGGATTCACCCCTCCACTTT.

J is TRBJ2-7 and V is TRBV5-5; D unclear. The CDR3 consists of 14 residues. V was clipped by 0 bases and J by 7 bases, with 14 bases between them. Germline V gene data show CDR1 as SGHKS and CDR2 as YYEKEE (reference sequence). CDR3 in amino acids: CASSLAGNPLEQYF. The CDR3, as DNA: TGTGCCAGCAGCTTGGCGGGCAACCCTCTAGAGCAGTACTTC.

The V gene is TRBV7-8, the J gene TRBJ1-4; 10 bases map to TRBD1. The V gene's germline CDR1 is SGHVS and CDR2 FQNEAQ. This CDR3 is built from 20 residues. V was pared by 4 bases and J by 8 bases, with 22 bases of the junction left unmatched. CDR3 DNA sequence: TGTGCCAGCAGCTCGGAGGGACAGGGGTTATGGGTTATAGGGATGGAAAAACTGTTTTTT. Amino acid sequence: CASSSEGQGLWVIGMEKLFF.